The next 14 T cell receptor beta chains were all read from a single sample in a study of cytomegalovirus exposure and HLA in healthy donors. The PCR had 60 Vbeta and 13 Jbeta primers. The method was immunoSEQ multiplex PCR; TCRdb's version includes in-frame clones alone and lacks a portion of them. The sample consists of 130,000 or so clones, around 74% of them appearing once. Material: PBMCs. The origin of the receptors is a man aged 25 to 40 in good health and CMV-seronegative.

This clone has only one observation. One end of the junction is discordant with germline, which a read error may explain. The V call is TRBV6-5, the J call TRBJ2-1; 8 nucleotides line up with TRBD2. Germline CDR1 is MNHEY and CDR2 is SVGAGI. The CDR3 is made up of 16 amino acids. CDR3 nucleotide sequence: TGTGCCAGCAGTTACCGGAGCGGGGGTCATAACAATGGGCAGTTCTTC. Translating it yields CASSYRSGGHNNGQFF.

The genes are TRBV2 and TRBJ2-3; 8 bases are a match to TRBD2. Trimming took 6 bases from V and 2 from J; bases not matched to a gene: 10. The germline gives CDR1 SNHLY, CDR2 FYNNEI. This CDR3 has 16 residues. Written as DNA, the CDR3 is TGTGCCAGCAGGCCGGGCCCGGGACTAGACACAGATACGCAGTATTTT. This encodes CASRPGPGLDTDTQYF.

The chain employs TRBV6-6 and TRBJ1-5; 12 bases are shared with TRBD1. The CDR3 loop spans 14 amino acids. CDR1 MNHNY and CDR2 SVGAGI come from the germline V gene (reference sequence). The ends lost 8 bases at V and 6 bases at J; junction bases unmatched: 5. As DNA, the CDR3 is TGTGCCAGCCGGGGACAGGGGGCGGGTCAGCCCCAGCATTTT. Translation gives CASRGQGAGQPQHF.

The gene calls are TRBV15 and TRBJ2-7, with TRBD2 as a possible D gene (5 bases). The CDR3 is 14 residues long. Per the germline V gene, CDR1 is LNHNV and CDR2 is YYDKDF (reference sequence). With 0 bases removed from V and 5 bases from J, the gap between germline ends came to 11 bases. CDR3 nucleotide sequence: TGTGCCACCAGCAGAGATCGGGAAAGAAACGAGCAGTACTTC. Amino acids: CATSRDRERNEQYF. Supplemented by reference TRBV15 and TRBJ2-7, the full variable domain reads DAMVIQNPRYQVTQFGKPVTLSCSQTLNHNVMYWYQQKSSQAPKLLFHYYDKDFNNEADTPDNFQSRRPNTSFCFLDIRSPGLGDTAMYLCATSRDRERNEQYFGPGTRLTVT.

As regards this clone: The same CDR3 is also encoded by other DNA sequences in this sample. The genes are TRBV7-2 and TRBJ1-3; the match to TRBD1 covers 7 bases. Germline CDR1 SGHTA, CDR2 FQGNSA. Trimming at V came to 4 bases and at J to 2 bases, leaving 2 bases not matched to a gene. CDR3 length: 14 residues. The DNA for the CDR3 is TGTGCCAGCAGCTCCCAGGGGGCTGGAAACACCATATATTTT. The encoded protein is CASSSQGAGNTIYF.

The chain links TRBV28 to TRBJ2-2, with a weak D call TRBD2 (5 bases). Trimming removed 3 bases from V and 3 bases from J, with 5 bases in between. The CDR3 contains 13 residues. Per germline, CDR1 MDHEN and CDR2 SYDVKM. The chain's CDR3 is CASSFSDTGELFF. The CDR3 coding sequence is TGTGCCAGCAGTTTTAGCGACACCGGGGAGCTGTTTTTT.

The rearrangement uses TRBV7-9 and TRBJ1-2; possibly TRBD1 for D (6 bases). Deletions cut 1 base from V and 7 bases from J, with 13 bases between. CDR1 is SEHNR, CDR2 FQNEAQ, per germline (reference sequence). This CDR3 has 14 amino acids. CDR3 in DNA: TGTGCCAGCAGCTTAGAAGCAGGGGATGTTGGCTACACCTTC. Translating gives CASSLEAGDVGYTF.

The chain uses TRBV7-2 and TRBJ2-6; the D gene is possibly TRBD1 (6 bases). This CDR3 is 14 amino acids long. Germline V CDR1 and CDR2: SGHTA, FQGNSA. Trimming shortened V by 9 bases and J by 0 bases, and 9 bases separated the two germline ends. The CDR3 sequence: CASYRASGANVLTF. The CDR3 DNA sequence: TGTGCCAGTTACAGGGCCTCTGGGGCCAACGTCCTGACTTTC.

V is TRBV19 and J is TRBJ2-6; TRBD1 aligns across 9 bases. The CDR3 contains 18 residues. Germline V gives CDR1 LNHDA, CDR2 SQIVND (reference sequence). V was pared by 7 bases and J by 0 bases, with 10 bases of the junction left unmatched. CDR3 loop: CASKLGQGVFSGANVLTF. CDR3 nucleotide sequence: TGTGCCAGTAAATTGGGACAGGGCGTCTTCTCTGGGGCCAACGTCCTGACTTTC.

The chain is built from TRBV7-9 and TRBJ1-1; 7 nucleotides align to TRBD1. The CDR3 consists of 14 residues. Trimming took 5 bases from V and 4 from J; bases not matched to a gene: 7. CDR1 and CDR2 from the germline V gene are SEHNR and FQNEAQ (reference sequence). CDR3 sequence (DNA): TGTGCCAGCAGCAACAGGGGCTGGGGCACTGAAGCTTTCTTT. Amino acids: CASSNRGWGTEAFF. Complete variable domain (other parts from reference TRBV7-9 and TRBJ1-1): DTGVSQNPRHKITKRGQNVTFRCDPISEHNRLYWYRQTLGQGPEFLTYFQNEAQLEKSRLLSDRFSAERPKGSFSTLEIQRTEQGDSAMYLCASSNRGWGTEAFFGQGTRLTVV.

The chain has TRBV4-1 and TRBJ2-7; D remains ambiguous. The CDR3 has 13 residues. Trimming cost V 0 bases and J 0 bases, with 3 bases left between them. Per the germline V gene, CDR1 is MGHRA and CDR2 is YSYEKL. As DNA, the CDR3 is TGCGCCAGCAGCCAAGATAGCTCCTACGAGCAGTACTTC. Amino acids: CASSQDSSYEQYF.

The chain links TRBV7-3 to TRBJ1-1; 7 nucleotides agree with TRBD1. The germline V gene encodes CDR1 SGHTA and CDR2 FQGTGA. The CDR3 contains 15 residues. The V gene end was trimmed by 2 bases and the J gene end by 8 bases; junction bases not matched to a gene: 11. CDR3 bases: TGTGCCAGCAGCTTATTATCTGGGGGACAGTCAGAAGCTTTCTTT. It specifies CASSLLSGGQSEAFF.

This clone has a handful of counts. The CDR3 reads CASRFLAGGYEQYF. The CDR3 DNA follows: TGCGCCAGCAGGTTCCTAGCGGGAGGGTACGAGCAGTACTTC. The genes are TRBV5-1 and TRBJ2-7, with TRBD2 identical over 12 bases. This CDR3 is built from 14 residues. Trimming at V came to 5 bases and at J to 4 bases, leaving 4 bases not matched to a gene. CDR1 and CDR2 from the germline V gene are SGHRS and YFSETQ.

The sample holds one count of this clone. This sequence joins TRBV5-1 and TRBJ2-3, with 13 bases lining up with TRBD2. Per the germline V gene, CDR1 is SGHRS and CDR2 is YFSETQ. The junction had 8 bases not matched to a gene; V was cut back by 4 bases and J by 6 bases. The CDR3 extends over 16 amino acids. The CDR3 sequence is CASSAGLAGEWDTQYF. The CDR3 region has the DNA TGCGCCAGCAGCGCAGGACTAGCGGGAGAGTGGGATACGCAGTATTTT.